This T cell receptor beta chain is from a study of T cell responses to AZD1222 COVID-19 vaccine. Study observations and caveats: White British ancestry dominated among donors, who included more females, and clonal diversity was possibly underestimated.

Worth noting for this clone: No antigen is known for it.

Method: immunoSEQ multiplex PCR; TCRdb's copy keeps in-frame clones and lacks some. The repertoire includes around 120,000 clones, roughly 87% of them detected once, and 8.5% to 10% sits in the top ten. The receptor comes from an adult in good health. The material was peripheral blood, obtained on day 0 of AZD1222 vaccination.

CDR3 coding DNA: TGTGCCAGCAGCTTACAGCGGGGGGGCCAGACAGATACGCAGTATTTT. This codes for CASSLQRGGQTDTQYF. The chain is built from TRBV7-3 and TRBJ2-3; TRBD2 matches 10 bases. Germline V gives CDR1 SGHTA, CDR2 FQGTGA. This CDR3 has 16 residues. The V gene end was trimmed by 2 bases and the J gene end by 3 bases; junction bases not matched to a gene: 5.